The 5 T cell receptor beta chains in this list originate from one sample, sequenced in a study of T-cell reconstitution after alpha-beta-depleted transplantation in children. Unique molecular identifiers were incorporated when the TCRbeta library was constructed. TCRdb passed the PCR reads through MiXCR, listing each CDR3 protein once. The repertoire holds about 420,000 distinct CDR3 sequences, 15% to 20% seen once, with approximately 28% in the top ten. This sample comprised PBMCs, mostly from graft donor cells, obtained 360 days after TCRalphabeta/CD19-depleted stem cell transplant. The receptor set was obtained from a boy less than two years old who had a stem cell transplant for Wiskott-Aldrich syndrome, so the T cells may come from the graft donor.

This clonotype was seen more than once but under ten times. V and J are TRBV5-1 and TRBJ1-1, with D possibly being TRBD1 (6 bases). The germline V gene has CDR1 SGHRS and CDR2 YFSETQ. Trimming cost V 3 bases and J 5 bases, with 17 bases left between them. CDR3 size: 15 residues. For the CDR3, the DNA is TGCGCCAGCAGCTCGCAGGGGACAAGTAGAACTGAAGCTTTCTTT. This gives the protein CASSSQGTSRTEAFF.

The V gene is TRBV19, the J gene TRBJ2-5; no reliable D call. V was cut by 10 bases and J by 0 bases, with 12 bases left in between. CDR1 and CDR2 from the germline V gene are LNHDA and SQIVND (reference sequence). The CDR3 extends over 13 amino acids. The CDR3 region is CANHSVYQETQYF. Written as DNA, the CDR3 is TGTGCCAACCACTCAGTGTACCAAGAGACCCAGTACTTC.

The genes are TRBV20-1 and TRBJ1-5; 7 nucleotides line up with TRBD1. V lost 4 bases and J lost 3; bases outside the gene matches: 6. Germline CDR1 is DFQATT and CDR2 is SNEGSKA (reference sequence). This CDR3 comprises 14 residues. CDR3 DNA sequence: TGCAGTGCTACTATGGGACAGATCAATCAGCCCCAGCATTTT. It encodes CSATMGQINQPQHF.

This chain uses TRBV11-2 with TRBJ2-7; 7 nucleotides align to TRBD2. The length of the CDR3 is 15 residues. V lost 2 bases and J lost 4; bases outside the gene matches: 8. Germline V gene data show CDR1 as SGHAT and CDR2 as FQNNGV. The CDR3, as DNA: TGTGCCAGCAGCTTACGAGGCGGGACTAATTACGAGCAGTACTTC. Translated, it gives CASSLRGGTNYEQYF.

This clonotype was counted only a few times. J is TRBJ2-1 and V is TRBV12-3 or TRBV12-4; 16 positions match TRBD2. The J segment lost 2 bases and the V segment lost 4 bases, leaving 5 bases of the junction unmatched. The CDR3 length is 18 residues. The CDR3: CASSSGLAGGRPYNEQFF. The DNA of the CDR3 is TGTGCCAGCAGTTCGGGACTAGCGGGAGGGAGACCCTACAATGAGCAGTTCTTC.